This TCR beta chain was sequenced for a study of blood T cell repertoires in COVID-19. The overall study: The origin of the acute and convalescent COVID-19 samples was the United States, Italy and Spain.

Per the original data handling: Counts of nucleated cells, estimated from reference gene primer amplification, were obtained. Some clones are missing from TCRdb's copy, which holds only in-frame ones; the method was immunoSEQ multiplex PCR. The V and J calls and the clone size are those of that table, but D and trimming were determined from the DNA. The sample yields about 270,000 clones, approximately 80% seen once. Germline V gene lookup returns CDR1 ENHRY and CDR2 SYGVKD. V lost 6 bases, J lost 4 bases, and 10 bases stayed unmatched. The CDR3 is made up of 17 amino acids. This sequence joins TRBV10-3 and TRBJ2-1; 12 positions match TRBD1. The TCR comes from a woman aged 55-69 years with active or convalescent COVID-19. Sequenced material: peripheral blood. The CDR3 region is CAIRAGTGGFGYNEQFF. The CDR3 DNA sequence: TGTGCCATCAGAGCCGGGACAGGGGGCTTCGGGTACAATGAGCAGTTCTTC.